These T cell receptor beta chains were read from a single sample in a study of technical replicates of blood from a handful of donors. The protocol was immunoSEQ multiplex PCR, while the TCRdb copy is restricted to in-frame clones and leaves out a portion. The table records around 13,000 clones, more than 85% of them present only once. Sequenced sample: PBMCs. The source is a human donor in good health. The CDR3 runs from the conserved cysteine through the conserved F or W. The D gene is left open where the match is weak. Some rows have no size entry. The others give once, few or many, or a class for an expanded clone.

CDR3,DNA,size,D,J,V
CASSPYRDIRGGTEAFF,TGTGCCAGCAGCCCTTATCGGGATATCAGGGGAGGGACTGAAGCTTTCTTT,NA,NA,TRBJ1-1,TRBV12-1
CAWSGTGNQPQHF,TGTGCCTGGAGTGGGACAGGGAATCAGCCCCAGCATTTT,once,TRBD1,TRBJ1-5,TRBV30
CAWSPGLASATQYF,TGTGCCTGGAGTCCGGGGTTGGCATCAGCTACGCAGTATTTT,NA,NA,TRBJ2-3,TRBV30
CASSRSTGMYTEAFF,TGTGCCAGCAGCCGGAGCACGGGGATGTACACTGAAGCTTTCTTT,NA,NA,TRBJ1-1,TRBV28
CASSVETEDTQYF,TGCGCCAGCAGTGTGGAAACAGAAGATACGCAGTATTTT,NA,NA,TRBJ2-3,TRBV10-1
CAWRAGFAGANVLTF,TGTGCCTGGAGGGCAGGGTTTGCTGGGGCCAACGTCCTGACTTTC,NA,NA,TRBJ2-6,TRBV30
CASSTSVTGKTTEAFF,TGTGCCAGCAGCACGTCCGTTACAGGGAAGACCACTGAAGCTTTCTTT,NA,NA,TRBJ1-1,TRBV28
CASSLGGRADTGELFF,TGTGCCAGCAGCTTGGGCGGGAGGGCCGATACCGGGGAGCTGTTTTTT,NA,TRBD2,TRBJ2-2,TRBV5-4
CASRISPPSPYSNQPQHF,TGTGCCAGCAGAATTTCCCCCCCCAGTCCTTATAGCAATCAGCCCCAGCATTTT,NA,NA,TRBJ1-5,TRBV21-1
CASTSPSGTGGDGYTF,TGTGCCAGCACCTCTCCATCCGGGACAGGGGGCGATGGCTACACCTTC,NA,TRBD1,TRBJ1-2,TRBV28
CATQTGGTEAFF,TGTGCCACCCAGACCGGGGGGACTGAAGCTTTCTTT,NA,NA,TRBJ1-1,TRBV7-8
CASTQVVGSRNGYTF,TGTGCCAGCACCCAGGTTGTGGGGAGCCGGAATGGCTACACCTTC,NA,NA,TRBJ1-2,TRBV28
CASSLTGTGFYNEQFF,TGTGCCAGTAGTCTGACTGGGACAGGGTTTTACAATGAGCAGTTCTTC,NA,TRBD1,TRBJ2-1,TRBV19
CASSARQGASAEAFF,TGTGCCAGCAGCGCCCGACAGGGGGCGTCCGCTGAAGCTTTCTTT,NA,TRBD1,TRBJ1-1,TRBV9